A selection of T cell receptor beta chains follows, all from one sample in a study of early T cells in non-severe SARS-CoV-2 infection. TCRdb re-called the 5' RACE reads through MiXCR, storing one row per CDR3 protein. This sample carries tens of thousands of distinct CDR3 sequences, 11% of them seen once, and the ten largest clones take roughly a tenth. Sequencing used whole blood. The receptors originated from an adult who was a healthcare worker with PCR-confirmed SARS-CoV-2 infection or an uninfected control (not recorded which). The CDR3 runs from the conserved cysteine through the conserved F or W. Each record gives: J gene, D gene, clone size, V gene, CDR3 DNA, CDR3 protein. The D gene is left open where the match is weak. Clone size is shown for a subset of rows, as once, few, many or a class of expanded clone.

>TRBJ2-1|.|few|TRBV2
TGTGCCAGCAGTGAAGACTCCTACAATGAGCAGTTCTTC
CASSEDSYNEQFF
>TRBJ1-5|.|many|TRBV7-9
TGTGCCAGCAGCTTAACCAAGGATACTCAGCCCCAGCATTTT
CASSLTKDTQPQHF
>TRBJ1-1|.|.|TRBV9
TGTGCCAGCAGCCCCCTCGGGGCGCCGGACGGCACTGAAGCTTTCTTT
CASSPLGAPDGTEAFF
>TRBJ2-1|.|medium-sized|TRBV27
TGTGCCAGCAGTTTCTTTCGGGTAGGGGGGGATGAGCAGTTCTTC
CASSFFRVGGDEQFF
>TRBJ1-1|.|.|TRBV11-2
TGTGCCAGCAGCTTAGATACTCCTCCTGAAGCTTTCTTT
CASSLDTPPEAFF
>TRBJ2-5|TRBD1|many|TRBV15
TGTGCCACCAGCAGAGATCTGACAGGGAAAGAGACCCAGTACTTC
CATSRDLTGKETQYF
>TRBJ1-2|TRBD1|few|TRBV6-2/TRBV6-3
TGTGCCAGCACGGACAGGGGGCTGTTTGGCTACACCTTC
CASTDRGLFGYTF
>TRBJ2-3|.|few|TRBV24-1
TGTGCCACCAGTTTCACCACAGATACGCAGTATTTT
CATSFTTDTQYF
>TRBJ1-6|.|few|TRBV15
TGTGCCACCAGCAGAGAGGGCAGAGAGTATTCACCCCTCCACTTT
CATSREGREYSPLHF
>TRBJ2-3|TRBD2|many|TRBV24-1
TGTGCCACCAGTGAAAGCGGGATTGGCCCGGATACGCAGTATTTT
CATSESGIGPDTQYF
>TRBJ2-7|.|.|TRBV11-3
TGTGCCAGCAGCTTAGGAGGGGCCTCCTACGAGCAGTACTTC
CASSLGGASYEQYF
>TRBJ1-1|TRBD1|many|TRBV6-6
TGTGCCAGCAGCCTTGGACAGGACACTGAAGCTTTCTTT
CASSLGQDTEAFF
>TRBJ2-3|TRBD2|few|TRBV29-1
TGCAGCGCCGCGACTAGCGGGGTCTCAGATACGCAGTATTTT
CSAATSGVSDTQYF
>TRBJ2-7|TRBD1|many|TRBV20-1
TGCAGTGCTAGGGATCCCGGGACAGGGGGAACCTACGAGCAGTACTTC
CSARDPGTGGTYEQYF
>TRBJ1-4|.|.|TRBV6-6
TGTGCCAGCAGAGGGTTAACAGCTCCAACTAATGAAAAACTGTTTTTT
CASRGLTAPTNEKLFF